This TCR beta chain was recovered during a study of shared T cell receptors in the human thymus. Assay used: immunoSEQ multiplex PCR; TCRdb lists only in-frame clones, some missing. The table has fewer than 700,000 clones, roughly 90% seen once. The CDR3 spans 15 residues. Germline CDR1 and CDR2: LNHDA and SQIVND (reference sequence). Trimming took 3 bases from V and 5 from J, leaving 14 bases between them. These data were also filed under a second study, of human thymus T cells. That paper states: Corrective heart surgery yielded the resections from which the thymus tissue came. Thymic and blood repertoires showed apparently biased V and J gene usage.

The sequence was collected from a boy under three years old with a congenital heart defect. Material for sequencing was thymocytes. The J gene is TRBJ2-1, the V gene TRBV19, with D possibly matching TRBD2 (7 bases). CDR3 DNA sequence: TGTGCCAGTAGTATCGCCGGGGGGCATGACAATGAGCAGTTCTTC. It codes for CASSIAGGHDNEQFF.